This TCR beta chain was retrieved from a study of monozygotic twins with inflammatory bowel disease. The CDR3 loop spans 15 amino acids. Germline lookup yields CDR1 MNHEY and CDR2 SVGEGT. TCRdb reanalyzed the 5' RACE reads and collapses them to one entry per CDR3 protein, without DNA. The table counts about 140,000 distinct CDR3 sequences; 2.4% lies in the top ten. The sequencing sample was made of blood. This chain links TRBV6-2 or TRBV6-3 with TRBJ2-3; TCRdb returns TRBD1, unconfirmable since there is no DNA. The sequence was obtained from a human donor with ulcerative colitis or Crohn's disease, or a healthy co-twin of an affected twin (not recorded which). The chain's CDR3 is CTSSYPGQGTDTQYF.